What follows is one TCR beta chain and its context. Its antigen is unknown. The data belong to a study of blood T cells in healthy people across ages. Then a second PCR, running roughly 6 to 12 cycles, was carried out with a sample-barcoded 5' primer and a J-beta primer mix. TCRdb called the 5' RACE reads again in MiXCR, with one record for every CDR3 protein. Seen here are approximately 360,000 distinct CDR3 sequences, roughly half observed once, and the top ten hold around 53%. General study points: It was found that TCR beta diversity correlated strongly with the percentage of naive T cells.

Healthy Caucasians from Russia aged about 6 to 90 served as donors. At least 6.5 million PBMCs were isolated per sample. The source material was blood. This clonotype was sampled from a man between 60 and 70 years old in good health.

CDR3 sequence reads: CASSLAGGIGELFF. As DNA, the CDR3 is TGTGCCAGCAGCCTAGCGGGAGGGATCGGGGAGCTGTTTTTT. The rearrangement links TRBV6-5 to TRBJ2-2; 12 bases fit TRBD2. V was clipped by 6 bases and J by 7 bases; unmatched bases: 3. Germline CDR1 reads MNHEY; CDR2 reads SVGAGI. There are 14 residues in the CDR3.